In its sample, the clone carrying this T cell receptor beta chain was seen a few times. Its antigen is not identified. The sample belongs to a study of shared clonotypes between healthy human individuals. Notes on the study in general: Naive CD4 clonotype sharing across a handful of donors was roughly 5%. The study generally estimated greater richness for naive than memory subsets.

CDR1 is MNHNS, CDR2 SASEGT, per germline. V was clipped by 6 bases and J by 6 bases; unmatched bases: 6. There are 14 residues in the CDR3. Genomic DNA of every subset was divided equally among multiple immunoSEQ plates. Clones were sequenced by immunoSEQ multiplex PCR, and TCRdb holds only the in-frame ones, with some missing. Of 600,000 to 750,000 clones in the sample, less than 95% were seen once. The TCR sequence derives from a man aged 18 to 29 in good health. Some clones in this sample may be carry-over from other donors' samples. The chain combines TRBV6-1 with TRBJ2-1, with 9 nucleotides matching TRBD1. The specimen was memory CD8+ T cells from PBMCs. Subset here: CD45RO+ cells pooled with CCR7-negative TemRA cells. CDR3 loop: CASRAGQGFNEQFF. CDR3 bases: TGTGCCAGCAGGGCGGGACAGGGTTTCAATGAGCAGTTCTTC.